The 2 T cell receptor beta chains listed next were all sequenced from one sample in a study of Ad26.COV2.S vaccination and SARS-CoV-2 variants. Treatment given: 15 to 20 received Ad26.COV2.S at low or high dose, single or two shots; 5 received placebo; per-sample allocation not given. Each sample was drawn 63 days after the first injection (of vaccine or placebo). TCRdb's table, derived via immunoSEQ multiplex PCR, lists solely in-frame clones and lacks some. This table holds 440,000 or so clones, 70% to 90% found once. Sequenced here: peripheral blood, sampled in a trial of Ad26.COV2.S vaccine versus placebo. These receptors were taken from a person between 18 and 65 years old who received the Ad26.COV2.S COVID-19 vaccine or a placebo.

V usage is TRBV27 and J usage is TRBJ2-1; D not resolved. Germline CDR1 is MNHEY and CDR2 is SMNVEV (reference sequence). The CDR3 totals 11 residues. Trimming cost V 6 bases and J 5 bases, with 5 bases left between them. The CDR3 sequence is CASRENNEQFF. For the CDR3, the DNA is TGTGCCAGCAGAGAAAACAATGAGCAGTTCTTC.

The chain employs TRBV27 and TRBJ2-3; TRBD2 matches 8 bases. CDR1 and CDR2 from the germline V gene are MNHEY and SMNVEV (reference sequence). The CDR3 length is 13 residues. The V gene end was trimmed by 7 bases and the J gene end by 3 bases; junction bases not matched to a gene: 3. This CDR3 reads CASTERETDTQYF. The CDR3, as DNA: TGTGCCAGCACAGAGCGGGAGACAGATACGCAGTATTTT.